This T cell receptor beta chain was retrieved from a study of human T cells and chemical hapten exposure. Study details: Epicutaneous patch tests delivered 0.01% DPC to the upper back, with evaluation at 6 days. Findings and limits, study-wide: As patch test score rose, PT1 expanded TCR counts tended to rise as well. Compared with pre-sensitization or healthy control sets, expanded TCRs clustered more. TCRs exceeding a frequency of 1 in 1000 stayed unchanged under DPC sensitization.

This clonotype was detected a few times. What it binds is not known. Via MiXCR, TCRdb re-called the RACE reads, giving one row per CDR3 protein. The data show about 190,000 distinct CDR3 sequences, more than 20% seen once. The V gene lost 0 bases and the J gene lost 0 bases, with 10 bases spanning the gap. Germline values: CDR1 SGDLS, CDR2 YYNGEE. CDR3 length: 15 residues. Time point reported: patch test 3, about 24 weeks after DPC sensitization. Specified treatment: therapeutic diphenylcyclopropenone sensitization with weekly scalp DPC. The sample in question was whole blood, obtained in connection with sensitization to the hapten diphenylcyclopropenone (DPC). V gene TRBV9 combines with J gene TRBJ2-7; D ambiguous. The source of this sequence is a woman between 40 and 50 years old with alopecia areata. Some clones in this sample may be carry-over from other donors' samples. The CDR3 protein is CASSVGTLSSYEQYF. CDR3 bases: TGTGCCAGCAGCGTAGGAACCTTAAGCTCCTACGAGCAGTACTTC. The full variable domain, its missing parts supplied by reference TRBV9 and TRBJ2-7, is DSGVTQTPKHLITATGQRVTLRCSPRSGDLSVYWYQQSLDQGLQFLIQYYNGEERAKGNILERFSAQQFPDLHSELNLSSLELGDSALYFCASSVGTLSSYEQYFGPGTRLTVT.